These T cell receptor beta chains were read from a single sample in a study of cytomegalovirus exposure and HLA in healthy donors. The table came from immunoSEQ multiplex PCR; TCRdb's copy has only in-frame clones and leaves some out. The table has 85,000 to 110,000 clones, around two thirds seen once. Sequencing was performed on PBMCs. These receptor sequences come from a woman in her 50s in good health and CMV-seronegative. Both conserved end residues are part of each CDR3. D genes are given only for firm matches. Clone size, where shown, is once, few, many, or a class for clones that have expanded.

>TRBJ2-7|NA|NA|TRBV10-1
CASSESSVYEQYF
TGCGCCAGCAGTGAGTCGTCGGTCTACGAGCAGTACTTC
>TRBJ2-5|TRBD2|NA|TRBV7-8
CASSFGTSGVKQETQYF
TGTGCCAGCAGCTTTGGTACTAGCGGGGTAAAACAAGAGACCCAGTACTTC
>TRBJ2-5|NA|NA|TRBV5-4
CASSWGVRETQYF
TGTGCCAGCAGCTGGGGGGTCCGCGAGACCCAGTACTTC
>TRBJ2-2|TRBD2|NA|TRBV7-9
CASSLAGGPGGELFF
TGTGCCAGCAGCTTAGCGGGAGGGCCCGGCGGGGAGCTGTTTTTT
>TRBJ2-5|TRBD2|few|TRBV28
CASSSLAGGQETQYF
TGTGCCAGCAGTTCCTTAGCGGGAGGCCAAGAGACCCAGTACTTC
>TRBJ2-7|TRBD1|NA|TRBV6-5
CASSYSGTGDYEQYF
TGTGCCAGCAGTTACTCAGGGACAGGGGACTACGAGCAGTACTTC
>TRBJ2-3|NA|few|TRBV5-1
CASSLSASTDTQYF
TGCGCCAGCAGCTTAAGCGCTAGCACAGATACGCAGTATTTT
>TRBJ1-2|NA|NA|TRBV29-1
CSVDSYGYTF
TGCAGCGTTGATTCTTATGGCTACACCTTC
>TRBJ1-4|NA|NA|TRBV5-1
CASSLGQGSSSEKLFF
TGCGCCAGCAGCTTGGGCCAGGGGAGCAGTAGTGAAAAACTGTTTTTT
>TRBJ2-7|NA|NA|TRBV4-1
CASSQVPVQGRNEQYF
TGCGCCAGCAGCCAAGTCCCCGTACAGGGGAGGAACGAGCAGTACTTC
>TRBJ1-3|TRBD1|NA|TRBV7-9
CASSRGDRGREGNTIYF
TGTGCCAGCAGCCGCGGGGACAGGGGGCGGGAAGGAAACACCATATATTTT
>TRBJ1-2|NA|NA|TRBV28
CASSLIRLRGYGYTF
TGTGCCAGCAGTTTAATTAGGTTGCGCGGGTATGGCTACACCTTC
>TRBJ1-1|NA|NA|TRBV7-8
CASSSSQGREAFF
TGTGCCAGCAGCTCCTCTCAGGGCCGTGAAGCTTTCTTT
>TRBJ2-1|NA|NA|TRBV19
CATIDSGTYNEQFF
TGTGCCACCATAGACAGTGGCACCTACAATGAGCAGTTCTTC
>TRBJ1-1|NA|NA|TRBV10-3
CAISEKQGQNWAFF
TGTGCCATCAGTGAAAAGCAGGGGCAAAACTGGGCTTTCTTT